Each of the 20 T cell receptor beta chains below was sequenced from the same sample in a study of cytomegalovirus exposure and HLA in healthy donors. This PCR relied on a set of 60 Vbeta primers and 13 Jbeta primers. Method: immunoSEQ multiplex PCR; TCRdb's copy keeps in-frame clones and lacks some. The sample lists around 200,000 clones, approximately 67% occurring once. What was sequenced was PBMCs. Receptor source: a man aged 40-49 years in good health and CMV-seronegative.

The chain joins TRBV7-3 to TRBJ1-1; D not certain. The CDR3 consists of 13 residues. V was clipped by 5 bases and J by 0 bases, with 7 bases between them. Germline V lookup: CDR1 SGHTA, CDR2 FQGTGA. CDR3 amino acids: CASSQTMNTEAFF. The CDR3 DNA follows: TGTGCCAGCAGCCAGACAATGAACACTGAAGCTTTCTTT.

V is TRBV7-2 and J is TRBJ1-6; 8 bases line up with TRBD1. Germline CDR1 reads SGHTA; CDR2 reads FQGNSA. Trimming removed 5 bases from V and 10 bases from J; junction bases left unmatched: 10. The CDR3 extends over 15 amino acids. DNA for the CDR3: TGTGCCAGCAGCCTCGGGGACAGGCCCGGGTCACCCCTCCACTTT. This codes for CASSLGDRPGSPLHF. Using reference TRBV7-2 and TRBJ1-6 for the parts outside the CDR3, the full variable domain is GAGVSQSPSNKVTEKGKDVELRCDPISGHTALYWYRQSLGQGLEFLIYFQGNSAPDKSGLPSDRFSAERTGGSVSTLTIQRTQQEDSAVYLCASSLGDRPGSPLHFGNGTRLTVT.

This chain connects TRBV7-9 to TRBJ2-3, with D unclear. Germline CDR1 reads SEHNR; CDR2 reads FQNEAQ (reference sequence). This CDR3 has 14 amino acids. Trimming took off 2 bases at V and 0 bases at J, with 6 bases between the two ends. The CDR3 DNA follows: TGTGCCAGCAGCTTATGGCAAAGCACAGATACGCAGTATTTT. This sequence encodes CASSLWQSTDTQYF.

The chain has TRBV27 and TRBJ2-7; TRBD2 is a possible D gene (5 bases). Germline lookup yields CDR1 MNHEY and CDR2 SMNVEV (reference sequence). This CDR3 contains 14 residues. Trimming took 6 bases from V and 4 from J, leaving 16 bases between them. The DNA for the CDR3 is TGTGCCAGCAGCCCGGGATCAAACACATACGAGCAGTACTTC. The encoded protein is CASSPGSNTYEQYF.

This chain links TRBV28 with TRBJ1-4; 7 positions match TRBD1. The CDR3 length is 16 residues. J gave up 3 bases and V 7 bases, and 11 bases lay outside the gene matches. Germline CDR1 reads MDHEN; CDR2 reads SYDVKM. CDR3: CASNQGGLLPNEKLFF. DNA for the CDR3: TGTGCCAGCAACCAGGGGGGACTCCTTCCTAATGAAAAACTGTTTTTT.

The rearrangement links TRBV7-2 to TRBJ2-5, with D possibly matching TRBD2 (5 bases). V was pared by 5 bases and J by 0 bases, with 10 bases between. The V gene's germline CDR1 is SGHTA and CDR2 FQGNSA. CDR3 length: 14 amino acids. The CDR3 DNA reads as TGTGCCAGCAGCCCCCGGGAATACCAAGAGACCCAGTACTTC. This translates into CASSPREYQETQYF.

CDR3 protein: CASSPWGQGAVYGYTF. In DNA, the CDR3 is TGTGCCAGCAGCCCATGGGGACAGGGGGCGGTCTATGGCTACACCTTC. This chain links TRBV9 with TRBJ1-2; 12 positions match TRBD1. V dropped 4 bases and J dropped 4; count of bases not matched to a gene: 8. Germline CDR1 is SGDLS and CDR2 is YYNGEE. CDR3 length: 16 residues.

The genes are TRBV29-1 and TRBJ1-1; 7 bases fit TRBD1. Germline V gene data show CDR1 as SQVTM and CDR2 as ANQGSEA. V dropped 4 bases and J dropped 0; count of bases not matched to a gene: 5. The CDR3 extends over 14 amino acids. The DNA for the CDR3 is TGCAGCGTTGCCCGGGACAGTTTGAACACTGAAGCTTTCTTT. It translates to CSVARDSLNTEAFF.

The chain carries TRBV6-1 and TRBJ1-1; D is undetermined. The CDR3 spans 13 residues. CDR1 MNHNS and CDR2 SASEGT come from the germline V gene. V gave up 0 bases and J gave up 10 bases, with 12 bases separating them. DNA of the CDR3: TGTGCCAGCAGTGAAGCGGGTACGGGAGGAGCTTTCTTT. Its translation is CASSEAGTGGAFF.

The chain carries TRBV5-6 and TRBJ1-2; 7 nucleotides line up with TRBD1. The V segment lost 4 bases and the J segment 5 bases; nucleotides outside the gene matches: 11. The CDR3 has 15 residues. The germline V gene has CDR1 SGHDT and CDR2 YYEEEE. The CDR3, as DNA: TGTGCCAGCAGCACCCGGACAGGATGGCTTTATGGCTACACCTTC. Amino acid sequence: CASSTRTGWLYGYTF.

The chain has TRBV29-1 and TRBJ2-7; D possibly corresponds to TRBD1 (6 bases). V was shortened by 6 bases and J by 1 base, with 10 bases between the two germline ends. Per the germline V gene, CDR1 is SQVTM and CDR2 is ANQGSEA. The CDR3 is 12 residues long. The CDR3: CSVRQESYEQYF. Here the CDR3 DNA reads TGCAGCGTCAGACAGGAATCCTACGAGCAGTACTTC.

In this sample, this clone turned up a few times. The genes are TRBV7-2 and TRBJ2-5; a possible D gene is TRBD2 (7 bases). CDR3 length: 16 residues. V dropped 1 base and J dropped 4 bases, with 16 bases sitting between them. Looked up from germline, CDR1 is SGHTA and CDR2 is FQGNSA. The CDR3 bases are TGTGCCAGCAGCTTAGGGTTGGGCGGGGGCCTAGAGACCCAGTACTTC. Translated: CASSLGLGGGLETQYF.

This clone appeared a single time. This chain joins TRBV28 and TRBJ1-5; 9 bases fit TRBD1. V shed 3 bases and J 3 bases; nucleotides not matched to a gene: 6. This CDR3 region has 16 residues. Germline V lookup: CDR1 MDHEN, CDR2 SYDVKM. In nucleotides, the CDR3 is TGTGCCAGCAGTTTCAAAGGGACAGGGATCAATCAGCCCCAGCATTTT. Its protein product is CASSFKGTGINQPQHF.

The genes are TRBV6-6 and TRBJ2-1; 7 nucleotides match TRBD2. The length of the CDR3 is 15 residues. Germline CDR1 MNHNY, CDR2 SVGAGI (reference sequence). J gave up 3 bases and V 3 bases, and 5 bases lay outside the gene matches. CDR3 sequence: CASSYNAGDYNEQFF. CDR3 bases: TGTGCCAGCAGTTATAATGCGGGAGACTACAATGAGCAGTTCTTC.

J is TRBJ2-2 and V is TRBV6-4; TRBD2 is a possible D gene (6 bases). The CDR3 totals 14 residues. Trimming pared 5 bases from V and 7 bases from J, leaving 14 bases between. Germline CDR1 is MRHNA and CDR2 is SNTAGT. This CDR3 is CASSPLAGYGELFF. As DNA, the CDR3 is TGTGCCAGCAGTCCTCTTGCGGGGTACGGGGAGCTGTTTTTT.

This chain links TRBV6-5 with TRBJ2-7, with a possible D match to TRBD1 (5 bases). Between the trimmed V and J ends, which lost 6 bases and 1 base, there was a span of 13 bases. CDR3 size: 14 residues. Germline lookup yields CDR1 MNHEY and CDR2 SVGAGI. The CDR3 loop is CASRSDRESYEQYF. The CDR3 DNA is TGTGCCAGCAGATCAGACAGAGAGTCCTACGAGCAGTACTTC.

This clone was seen a single time. V gene TRBV21-1 combines with J gene TRBJ1-2; whether TRBD1, the table's D call, matches the DNA was not checked. TRBV21-1 is tagged as a pseudogene. This CDR3 is 17 amino acids long. Written as DNA, the CDR3 is TGTGCCAGCAGCAAAGGGACGACAGGGGGCGCGGACTATGGCTACACCTTC. This translates into CASSKGTTGGADYGYTF.

Regarding this clone: At the DNA level, this CDR3 is encoded by other sequences in the same sample as well. This chain connects TRBV6-5 to TRBJ2-7; TRBD2 might be the D (5 bases). Per the germline V gene, CDR1 is MNHEY and CDR2 is SVGAGI. V lost 2 bases to trimming and J lost 0 bases, with 8 bases between them. The CDR3 covers 14 residues. CDR3 in amino acids: CASSYAGSSYEQYF. The CDR3 DNA sequence: TGTGCCAGCAGTTACGCGGGTTCCTCCTACGAGCAGTACTTC.

This clone was counted a few times. J is TRBJ1-5 and V is TRBV5-4, with D perhaps matching TRBD1 (6 bases). Germline loops: CDR1 SGHNT, CDR2 YYREEE (reference sequence). The CDR3 is 15 residues long. Trimming left V 0 bases short and J 0 bases short, with 7 bases between. CDR3 in DNA: TGTGCCAGCAGCTTGGCCAGGGGTAGCAATCAGCCCCAGCATTTT. Translating it yields CASSLARGSNQPQHF.

The chain joins TRBV7-2 to TRBJ2-1, with D unclear. The CDR3 is made up of 12 amino acids. Germline V lookup: CDR1 SGHTA, CDR2 FQGNSA. Trimming pared 2 bases from V and 9 bases from J, leaving 8 bases between. As DNA, the CDR3 is TGTGCCAGCAGCTTACGCTCAGGTGAGCAGTTCTTC. Amino acid sequence: CASSLRSGEQFF. The whole variable domain, filled in from reference TRBV7-2 and TRBJ2-1, reads GAGVSQSPSNKVTEKGKDVELRCDPISGHTALYWYRQSLGQGLEFLIYFQGNSAPDKSGLPSDRFSAERTGGSVSTLTIQRTQQEDSAVYLCASSLRSGEQFFGPGTRLTVL.